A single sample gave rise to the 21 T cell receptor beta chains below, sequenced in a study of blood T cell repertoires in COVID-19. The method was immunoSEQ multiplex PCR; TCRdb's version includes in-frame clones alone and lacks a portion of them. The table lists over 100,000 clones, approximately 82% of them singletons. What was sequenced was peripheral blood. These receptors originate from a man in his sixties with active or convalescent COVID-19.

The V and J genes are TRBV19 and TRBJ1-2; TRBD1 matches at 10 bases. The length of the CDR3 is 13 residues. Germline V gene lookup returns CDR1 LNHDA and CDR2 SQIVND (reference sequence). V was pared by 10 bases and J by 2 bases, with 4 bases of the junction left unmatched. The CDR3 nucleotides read TGTGCCACTTCGGACAGGGGGAACTATGGCTACACCTTC. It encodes CATSDRGNYGYTF.

CDR3 residues: CSVEGGAGYTF. In DNA, the CDR3 is TGCAGCGTTGAGGGGGGTGCTGGCTACACCTTC. The genes are TRBV29-1 and TRBJ1-2; the D gene is possibly TRBD1 (5 bases). This CDR3 comprises 11 residues. Germline V CDR1 and CDR2: SQVTM, ANQGSEA. V gave up 3 bases and J gave up 7 bases, with 9 bases separating them.

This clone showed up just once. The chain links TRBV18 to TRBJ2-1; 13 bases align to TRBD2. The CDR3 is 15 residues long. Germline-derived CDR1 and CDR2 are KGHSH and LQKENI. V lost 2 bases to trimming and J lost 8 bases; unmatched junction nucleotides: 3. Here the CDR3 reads CASSPTSGRAYEQFF. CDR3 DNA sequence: TGTGCCAGCTCACCAACTAGCGGGAGGGCCTATGAGCAGTTCTTC.

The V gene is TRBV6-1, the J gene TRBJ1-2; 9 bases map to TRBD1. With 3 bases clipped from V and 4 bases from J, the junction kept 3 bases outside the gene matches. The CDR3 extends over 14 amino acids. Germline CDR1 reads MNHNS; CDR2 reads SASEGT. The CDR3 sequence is CASSDGTGLYGYTF. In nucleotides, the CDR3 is TGTGCCAGCAGTGACGGGACAGGGCTCTATGGCTACACCTTC.

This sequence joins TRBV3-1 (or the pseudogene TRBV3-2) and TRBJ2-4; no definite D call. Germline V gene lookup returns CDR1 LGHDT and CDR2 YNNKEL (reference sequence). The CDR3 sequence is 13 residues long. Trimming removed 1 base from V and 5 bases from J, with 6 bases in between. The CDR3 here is CASSQGAQNIQYF. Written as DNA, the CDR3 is TGTGCCAGCAGCCAAGGGGCTCAAAACATTCAGTACTTC.

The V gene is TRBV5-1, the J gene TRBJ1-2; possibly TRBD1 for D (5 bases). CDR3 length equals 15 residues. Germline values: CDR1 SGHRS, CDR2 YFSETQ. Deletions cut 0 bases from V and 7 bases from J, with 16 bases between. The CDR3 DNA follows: TGCGCCAGCAGCTTGGGGGCCCGGGACTCCACTGGCTACACCTTC. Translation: CASSLGARDSTGYTF.

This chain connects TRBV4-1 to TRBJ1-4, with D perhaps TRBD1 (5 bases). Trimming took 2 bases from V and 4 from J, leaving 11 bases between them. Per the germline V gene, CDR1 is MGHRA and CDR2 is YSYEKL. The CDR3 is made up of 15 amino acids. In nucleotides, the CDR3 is TGCGCCAGCAGCCAAACCTGGGGGGTTAATGAAAAACTGTTTTTT. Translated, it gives CASSQTWGVNEKLFF.

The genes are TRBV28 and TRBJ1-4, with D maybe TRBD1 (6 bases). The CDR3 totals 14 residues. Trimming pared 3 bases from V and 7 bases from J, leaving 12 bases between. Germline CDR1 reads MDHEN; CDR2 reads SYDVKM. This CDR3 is CASSFEGEGEKLFF. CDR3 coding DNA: TGTGCCAGCAGTTTCGAGGGGGAAGGTGAAAAACTGTTTTTT.

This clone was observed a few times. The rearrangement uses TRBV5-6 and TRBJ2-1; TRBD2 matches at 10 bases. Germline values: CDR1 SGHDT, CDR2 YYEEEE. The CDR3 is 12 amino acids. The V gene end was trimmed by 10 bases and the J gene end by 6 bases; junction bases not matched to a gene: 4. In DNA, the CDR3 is TGTGCCGGACAGCGGGAGGGCAATGAGCAGTTCTTC. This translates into CAGQREGNEQFF.

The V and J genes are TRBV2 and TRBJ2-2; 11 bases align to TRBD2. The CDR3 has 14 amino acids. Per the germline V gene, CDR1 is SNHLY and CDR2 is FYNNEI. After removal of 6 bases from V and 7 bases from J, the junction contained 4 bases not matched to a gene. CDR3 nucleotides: TGTGCCAGCAGAGTAGGGACTAGCGGCGGGGAGCTGTTTTTT. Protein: CASRVGTSGGELFF.

The CDR3 protein is CARSPSGAPNTEAFF. The CDR3, as DNA: TGTGCCAGAAGCCCCAGCGGGGCCCCGAACACTGAAGCTTTCTTT. The chain recombines TRBV5-3 with TRBJ1-1, with D perhaps matching TRBD1 (5 bases). TRBV5-3 is recorded as an ORF, its role being uncertain. The CDR3 contains 15 residues. Trimming removed 4 bases at V and 1 base at J, with 14 bases between.

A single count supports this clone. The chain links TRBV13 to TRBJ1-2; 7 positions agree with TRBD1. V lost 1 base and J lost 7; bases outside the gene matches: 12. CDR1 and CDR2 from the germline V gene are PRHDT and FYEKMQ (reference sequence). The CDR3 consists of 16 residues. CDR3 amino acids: CASSLVGLGGVGGYTF. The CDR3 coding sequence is TGTGCCAGCAGCTTAGTGGGGTTAGGGGGCGTCGGTGGCTACACCTTC.

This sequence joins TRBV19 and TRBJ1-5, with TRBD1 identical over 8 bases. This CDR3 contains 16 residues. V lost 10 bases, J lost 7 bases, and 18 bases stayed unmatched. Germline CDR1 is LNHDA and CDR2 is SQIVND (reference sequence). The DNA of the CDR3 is TGTGCCACTGCTAGAAAGCAGGGGGCGCTTCCCCAGCCCCAGCATTTT. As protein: CATARKQGALPQPQHF. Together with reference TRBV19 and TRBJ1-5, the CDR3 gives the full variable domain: DGGITQSPKYLFRKEGQNVTLSCEQNLNHDAMYWYRQDPGQGLRLIYYSQIVNDFQKGDIAEGYSVSREKKESFPLTVTSAQKNPTAFYLCATARKQGALPQPQHFGDGTRLSIL.

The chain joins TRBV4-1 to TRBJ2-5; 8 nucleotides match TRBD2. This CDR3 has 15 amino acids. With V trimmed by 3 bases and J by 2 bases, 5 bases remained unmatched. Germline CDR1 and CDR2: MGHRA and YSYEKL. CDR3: CASSHGRDWQETQYF. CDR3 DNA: TGCGCCAGCAGCCACGGGAGGGATTGGCAAGAGACCCAGTACTTC.

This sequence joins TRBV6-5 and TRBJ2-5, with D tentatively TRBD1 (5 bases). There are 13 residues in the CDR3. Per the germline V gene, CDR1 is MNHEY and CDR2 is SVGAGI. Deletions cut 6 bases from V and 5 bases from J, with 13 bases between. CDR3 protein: CASRRTISETQYF. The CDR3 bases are TGTGCCAGCAGACGGACAATCTCGGAGACCCAGTACTTC.

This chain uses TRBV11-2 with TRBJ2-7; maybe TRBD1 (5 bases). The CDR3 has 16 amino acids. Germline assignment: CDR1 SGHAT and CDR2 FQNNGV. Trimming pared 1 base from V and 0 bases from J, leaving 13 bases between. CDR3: CASSLGGLQSSYEQYF. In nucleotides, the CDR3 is TGTGCCAGCAGCTTAGGGGGCCTACAGAGCTCCTACGAGCAGTACTTC.

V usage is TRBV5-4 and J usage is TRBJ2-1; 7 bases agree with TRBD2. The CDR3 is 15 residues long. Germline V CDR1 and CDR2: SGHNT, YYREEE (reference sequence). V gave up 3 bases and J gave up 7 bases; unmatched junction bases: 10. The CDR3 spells CASSSLATSANEQFF. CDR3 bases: TGTGCCAGCAGCTCCCTCGCAACTAGCGCTAATGAGCAGTTCTTC.

The CDR3 coding sequence is TGTGCCAGCAGCCTGCGGACTAGCGGGACTAGCACAGATACGCAGTATTTT. Translated, it gives CASSLRTSGTSTDTQYF. The V and J genes are TRBV7-2 and TRBJ2-3; 12 bases agree with TRBD2. V shed 5 bases, J shed 0 bases, and the junction held 6 bases outside the gene matches. The germline gives CDR1 SGHTA, CDR2 FQGNSA. The CDR3 totals 17 residues.

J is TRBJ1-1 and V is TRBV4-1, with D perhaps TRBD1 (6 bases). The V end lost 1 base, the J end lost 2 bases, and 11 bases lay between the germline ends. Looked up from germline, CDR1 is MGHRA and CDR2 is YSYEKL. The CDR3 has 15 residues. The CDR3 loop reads CASSQGRGGNTEAFF. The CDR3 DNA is TGCGCCAGCAGCCAAGGAAGGGGGGGCAACACTGAAGCTTTCTTT.

The CDR3 region has the DNA TGCAGCGGGGGGGGACAGGGGAACACTGAAGCTTTCTTT. It yields the protein CSGGGQGNTEAFF. The J gene is TRBJ1-1, the V gene TRBV29-1, with 9 bases matching TRBD1. The CDR3 contains 13 residues. The germline gives CDR1 SQVTM, CDR2 ANQGSEA. V shed 7 bases and J 1 base; nucleotides not matched to a gene: 4.

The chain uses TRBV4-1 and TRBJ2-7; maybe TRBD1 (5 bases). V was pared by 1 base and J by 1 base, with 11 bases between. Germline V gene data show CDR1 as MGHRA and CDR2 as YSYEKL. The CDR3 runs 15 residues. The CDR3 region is CASSQAAGQSYEQYF. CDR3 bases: TGCGCCAGCAGCCAAGCGGCAGGACAATCCTACGAGCAGTACTTC.